One sample yielded the 32 T cell receptor beta chains listed below, sequenced in a study of CD8 T cells in Susac syndrome. Reverse transcription of roughly 0.5 to 1 ug RNA used random hexamers. TCRdb redid the calling of the immunoSEQ multiplex PCR reads with MiXCR, one entry per CDR3 protein. The table includes about 83,000 distinct CDR3 sequences, approximately 96% detected once. The sequencing sample was made of CD8+ T cells from PBMCs. The source of these receptors is a human donor with Susac syndrome.

The gene calls are TRBV27 and TRBJ1-5; weak D call: TRBD1 (6 bases). Germline V lookup: CDR1 MNHEY, CDR2 SMNVEV (reference sequence). The CDR3 is 13 amino acids. V was pared by 5 bases and J by 1 base, with 6 bases between. CDR3 in amino acids: CASSGQSNQPQHF. For the CDR3, the DNA is TGTGCCAGCAGTGGACAGAGCAATCAGCCCCAGCATTTT.

The chain has TRBV7-9 and TRBJ2-5, with D uncertain. V dropped 1 base and J dropped 4 bases, with 7 bases sitting between them. In germline, CDR1 is SEHNR, CDR2 FQNEAQ (reference sequence). This CDR3 is built from 13 residues. Here the CDR3 reads CASSLEPGETQYF. The DNA of the CDR3 is TGTGCCAGCAGCTTAGAACCAGGAGAGACCCAGTACTTC.

The rearrangement links TRBV20-1 to TRBJ1-1, with a possible D match to TRBD1 (6 bases). The CDR3 length is 15 residues. V was pared by 3 bases and J by 1 base, with 15 bases between. Germline lookup yields CDR1 DFQATT and CDR2 SNEGSKA (reference sequence). CDR3 sequence reads: CSARLEQGSNTEAFF. The DNA of the CDR3 is TGCAGTGCTAGGCTAGAACAGGGATCGAACACTGAAGCTTTCTTT.

This chain links TRBV20-1 with TRBJ1-3; maybe TRBD1 (5 bases). Per germline, CDR1 DFQATT and CDR2 SNEGSKA (reference sequence). The CDR3 runs to 17 residues. V lost 5 bases and J lost 0, with 20 bases in between. CDR3 amino acids: CSAVTASLSTSGNTIYF. In nucleotides, the CDR3 is TGCAGTGCTGTGACAGCCTCCTTATCAACCTCTGGAAACACCATATATTTT.

This chain joins TRBV5-4 and TRBJ1-1, with D possibly TRBD1 on 5 matching bases. Looked up from germline, CDR1 is SGHNT and CDR2 is YYREEE (reference sequence). V lost 1 base to trimming and J lost 3 bases, with 19 bases between them. CDR3 size: 17 residues. As DNA, the CDR3 is TGTGCCAGCAGCTTGAATAGGGGAGGAGGGAGAGACACTGAAGCTTTCTTT. Translated, it gives CASSLNRGGGRDTEAFF.

Here the CDR3 DNA reads TGCAGCTTCCGGGACAGGGGCGCCGGGGAGCTGTTTTTT. It codes for CSFRDRGAGELFF. The chain is built from TRBV29-1 and TRBJ2-2; 10 bases map to TRBD1. CDR1 and CDR2 (germline): SQVTM, ANQGSEA. The CDR3 contains 13 residues. The V segment lost 8 bases and the J segment 6 bases; nucleotides outside the gene matches: 6.

The J gene is TRBJ1-2, the V gene TRBV6-5; D is uncertain. The germline V gene has CDR1 MNHEY and CDR2 SVGAGI. CDR3 size: 14 residues. V lost 5 bases to trimming and J lost 5 bases, with 15 bases between them. CDR3 sequence: CASSPGLSQYGYTF. The DNA of the CDR3 is TGTGCCAGCAGTCCCGGACTGAGCCAATATGGCTACACCTTC.

The V and J genes are TRBV24-1 and TRBJ2-5; D is unclear. CDR1 is KGHDR and CDR2 is SFDVKD in the germline V gene. The CDR3 covers 14 residues. V lost 2 bases, J lost 5 bases, and 11 bases lay in between. In DNA, the CDR3 is TGTGCCACCAGTGATTACAGAGCCGGGGAGACCCAGTACTTC. It is translated as CATSDYRAGETQYF.

This chain links TRBV14 with TRBJ2-1; maybe TRBD2 (6 bases). The V gene's germline CDR1 is SGHDN and CDR2 FVKESK. CDR3 length: 16 residues. Trimming left V 2 bases short and J 9 bases short, with 20 bases between. The CDR3 reads CASSQSIRGSTSEQFF. The DNA of the CDR3 is TGTGCCAGCAGCCAATCTATACGGGGGAGCACAAGTGAGCAGTTCTTC.

CDR3 in DNA: TGTGCCAGCAGGAGTGACAGGGATGCCAGCACTGAAGCTTTCTTT. Encoded protein: CASRSDRDASTEAFF. This chain connects TRBV7-9 to TRBJ1-1, with TRBD1 matching over 7 bases. CDR1 and CDR2 from the germline V gene are SEHNR and FQNEAQ (reference sequence). V gave up 6 bases and J gave up 4 bases; unmatched junction bases: 11. This CDR3 comprises 15 residues.

The chain recombines TRBV28 with TRBJ2-1; D unclear. This CDR3 comprises 14 residues. CDR1 and CDR2 from the germline V gene are MDHEN and SYDVKM. Trimming pared 5 bases from V and 0 bases from J, leaving 8 bases between. DNA for the CDR3: TGTGCCAGCAGTCACTTGAGCTCCTACAATGAGCAGTTCTTC. Its protein product is CASSHLSSYNEQFF.

The chain employs TRBV6-5 and TRBJ1-5; no reliable D call. The V gene's germline CDR1 is MNHEY and CDR2 SVGAGI. Trimming pared 0 bases from V and 3 bases from J, leaving 9 bases between. The CDR3 has 15 residues. CDR3 protein: CASSYSSENNQPQHF. CDR3 nucleotide sequence: TGTGCCAGCAGTTACTCGTCCGAGAACAATCAGCCCCAGCATTTT.

V gene TRBV18 combines with J gene TRBJ2-3; TRBD2 aligns across 12 bases. The CDR3 extends over 17 amino acids. The germline V gene has CDR1 KGHSH and CDR2 LQKENI. Trimming at V came to 0 bases and at J to 2 bases, leaving 3 bases not matched to a gene. Here the CDR3 reads CASSPPGLAGHTDTQYF. The CDR3 DNA follows: TGTGCCAGCTCACCACCGGGACTAGCGGGCCACACAGATACGCAGTATTTT.

The genes are TRBV9 and TRBJ1-5; TRBD1 aligns across 8 bases. V dropped 4 bases and J dropped 2; count of bases not matched to a gene: 2. Germline values: CDR1 SGDLS, CDR2 YYNGEE. The CDR3 extends over 14 amino acids. The CDR3 DNA follows: TGTGCCAGCAGCTTGACAGGGGGCAATCAGCCCCAGCATTTT. Translation: CASSLTGGNQPQHF.

The chain combines TRBV28 with TRBJ2-7; D is uncertain. In germline, CDR1 is MDHEN, CDR2 SYDVKM. V lost 11 bases to trimming and J lost 3 bases, with 11 bases between them. This CDR3 is 11 amino acids long. The CDR3 DNA sequence: TGTGCCGCCGGGCCAGTCTACGAGCAGTACGTC. It yields the protein CAAGPVYEQYV.

This chain connects TRBV30 to TRBJ2-1, with 8 bases lining up with TRBD1. The CDR3 runs to 13 residues. With 4 bases clipped from V and 7 bases from J, the junction kept 6 bases outside the gene matches. Germline loops: CDR1 GTSNPN, CDR2 SVGIG (reference sequence). CDR3 bases: TGTGCCTGGAAGCCAGGGGGCTCAAATGAGCAGTTCTTC. Translating it yields CAWKPGGSNEQFF.

The chain joins TRBV20-1 to TRBJ2-7, with a weak D call TRBD1 (6 bases). Germline V gives CDR1 DFQATT, CDR2 SNEGSKA (reference sequence). V was shortened by 2 bases and J by 7 bases, with 15 bases between the two germline ends. The CDR3 has 13 amino acids. The CDR3 nucleotides read TGCAGTGCTAGACAACAGGGTGCATGGGAGCAGTACTTC. Translation gives CSARQQGAWEQYF.

The gene calls are TRBV27 and TRBJ2-3, with TRBD2 matching 8 bases. The V gene's germline CDR1 is MNHEY and CDR2 SMNVEV (reference sequence). The length of the CDR3 is 20 residues. The V segment lost 5 bases and the J segment 1 base; nucleotides outside the gene matches: 20. The CDR3 protein is CASSTTSGGGTRDRTDTQYF. In nucleotides, the CDR3 is TGTGCCAGCAGTACTACTAGCGGAGGAGGAACCCGAGATCGCACAGATACGCAGTATTTT.

The rearrangement joins TRBV20-1 to TRBJ1-4; unclear D gene. V lost 6 bases to trimming and J lost 3 bases, with 11 bases between them. The CDR3 length is 13 residues. Germline values: CDR1 DFQATT, CDR2 SNEGSKA (reference sequence). The CDR3 loop is CSAATGSNEKLFF. Written as DNA, the CDR3 is TGCAGTGCCGCGACGGGGTCTAATGAAAAACTGTTTTTT.

The J gene is TRBJ2-3, the V gene TRBV6-1, with D unresolved. Trimming removed 2 bases at V and 5 bases at J, with 5 bases between. CDR3 size: 12 residues. In germline, CDR1 is MNHNS, CDR2 SASEGT. CDR3 DNA: TGTGCCAGCAGTGAATGGGGAGATACGCAGTATTTT. Its translation is CASSEWGDTQYF.

This clonotype is a singleton in its sample. V is TRBV18 and J is TRBJ2-5, with D maybe TRBD1 (6 bases). The CDR3 is 15 amino acids. CDR1 and CDR2 (germline): KGHSH, LQKENI. V lost 2 bases and J 5 bases, leaving 15 bases between the germline ends. The chain's CDR3 is CASSPKAGAVETQYF. DNA for the CDR3: TGTGCCAGCTCACCAAAAGCAGGGGCGGTGGAGACCCAGTACTTC.

The rearrangement links TRBV24-1 to TRBJ2-7, with 7 bases lining up with TRBD2. This CDR3 region has 21 residues. V dropped 3 bases and J dropped 0; count of bases not matched to a gene: 22. The germline gives CDR1 KGHDR, CDR2 SFDVKD. The chain's CDR3 is CATSDPLTIGSGLPASYEQYV. The CDR3 nucleotides read TGTGCCACCAGTGATCCCCTGACCATTGGTAGCGGGTTGCCTGCCTCCTACGAGCAGTACGTC.

This chain connects TRBV9 to TRBJ2-7, with TRBD2 identical over 13 bases. With V trimmed by 0 bases and J by 5 bases, 2 bases remained unmatched. This CDR3 is built from 15 residues. Germline V gene lookup returns CDR1 SGDLS and CDR2 YYNGEE. CDR3 sequence reads: CASSVGTSGSHEQYF. In nucleotides, the CDR3 is TGTGCCAGCAGCGTAGGGACTAGCGGGAGTCACGAGCAGTACTTC.

The chain carries TRBV29-1 and TRBJ2-3, with TRBD2 identical over 10 bases. The CDR3 has 13 amino acids. In germline, CDR1 is SQVTM, CDR2 ANQGSEA. DNA for the CDR3: TGCAGTCTACTAGCGGGGATTACAGATACGCAGTATTTT. Translating gives CSLLAGITDTQYF.

This CDR3 reads CASSQETGRSYEQYF. In DNA, the CDR3 is TGCGCCAGCAGCCAAGAAACAGGTCGCTCCTACGAGCAGTACTTC. This chain links TRBV4-3 with TRBJ2-7, with a tentative D call TRBD1 (5 bases). Trimming removed 0 bases from V and 0 bases from J, with 9 bases in between. Per germline, CDR1 LGHNA and CDR2 YSLEER. The length of the CDR3 is 15 residues.

This chain links TRBV27 with TRBJ2-1; no reliable D call. Germline assignment: CDR1 MNHEY and CDR2 SMNVEV (reference sequence). The CDR3 length is 14 residues. V gave up 0 bases and J gave up 7 bases, with 10 bases separating them. The CDR3 DNA follows: TGTGCCAGCAGTTTATCAGGGAAACCGAATGAGCAGTTCTTC. Its translation is CASSLSGKPNEQFF.

The gene calls are TRBV4-3 and TRBJ2-1, with D maybe TRBD2 (5 bases). There are 17 residues in the CDR3. Germline assignment: CDR1 LGHNA and CDR2 YSLEER. The V end lost 0 bases, the J end lost 7 bases, and 19 bases lay between the germline ends. CDR3 nucleotides: TGCGCCAGCAGCCAAGATCTCGGGAATCCCAATGTGAATGAGCAGTTCTTC. It encodes CASSQDLGNPNVNEQFF.

J is TRBJ1-1 and V is TRBV7-8; D gene unclear. Germline V gene data show CDR1 as SGHVS and CDR2 as FQNEAQ. The CDR3 runs 15 residues. Trimming left V 7 bases short and J 1 base short, with 16 bases between. CDR3 DNA sequence: TGTGCCAGCACCCAACGGGGAGGACGGAACACTGAAGCTTTCTTT. It codes for CASTQRGGRNTEAFF.

The rearrangement uses TRBV20-1 and TRBJ2-7, with 7 bases aligning to TRBD2. The CDR3 extends over 17 amino acids. Germline CDR1 and CDR2: DFQATT and SNEGSKA (reference sequence). Germline trimming cut 2 bases from V and 3 bases from J; bases unmatched to any gene: 16. CDR3 loop: CSARPQASGLQYYEQYV. CDR3 nucleotide sequence: TGCAGTGCTAGACCCCAGGCTAGCGGACTTCAGTACTACGAGCAGTACGTC.

The V and J genes are TRBV9 and TRBJ2-2; no clear D gene. V lost 2 bases to trimming and J lost 6 bases, with 5 bases between them. The CDR3 runs to 12 residues. The germline CDR1 and CDR2 sequences are SGDLS and YYNGEE. This chain's CDR3 is CASSVRPGELFF. The DNA of the CDR3 is TGTGCCAGCAGCGTCCGTCCCGGGGAGCTGTTTTTT.

This rearrangement joins TRBV29-1 to TRBJ2-3, with a possible D match to TRBD2 (6 bases). The V gene lost 7 bases and the J gene lost 1 base, with 15 bases spanning the gap. Germline loops: CDR1 SQVTM, CDR2 ANQGSEA. The CDR3 is 14 residues long. CDR3 nucleotides: TGCAGCGCCGCCGGGGGTTTTGGCACAGATACGCAGTATTTT. It yields the protein CSAAGGFGTDTQYF.

The V and J genes are TRBV12-3 or TRBV12-4 and TRBJ2-1, with no clear D. The CDR3 has 14 amino acids. V dropped 1 base and J dropped 7 bases, with 11 bases sitting between them. CDR3 residues: CASSLGASRNEQFF. The CDR3 nucleotides are TGTGCCAGCAGTTTAGGAGCGTCGAGGAATGAGCAGTTCTTC.